Each of the 21 T cell receptor beta chains below was sequenced from the same sample in a study of cytomegalovirus exposure and HLA in healthy donors. PCR used 60 Vbeta primers and 13 Jbeta primers. Measured with immunoSEQ multiplex PCR; TCRdb has only the in-frame clones, and not every one. The table lists roughly 100,000 clones, 76% of them singletons. Sequenced material: PBMCs. These receptors came from a man aged 40-49 years in good health and CMV-seropositive.

The V and J genes are TRBV30 and TRBJ1-2, with D perhaps matching TRBD1 (5 bases). V was pared by 3 bases and J by 4 bases, with 9 bases between. In germline, CDR1 is GTSNPN, CDR2 SVGIG (reference sequence). The CDR3 loop spans 12 amino acids. The CDR3 sequence is CAWRRGFYGYTF. The CDR3 bases are TGTGCCTGGAGGCGGGGGTTCTATGGCTACACCTTC. The whole variable domain, filled in from reference TRBV30 and TRBJ1-2, reads SQTIHQWPATLVQPVGSPLSLECTVEGTSNPNLYWYRQAAGRGLQLLFYSVGIGQISSEVPQNLSASRPQDRQFILSSKKLLLSDSGFYLCAWRRGFYGYTFGSGTRLTVV.

DNA for the CDR3: TGCGCCAGCAGCTTTATGACGGGGAACACTGAAGCTTTCTTT. Its translation is CASSFMTGNTEAFF. V is TRBV5-1 and J is TRBJ1-1; D is ambiguous. The V gene's germline CDR1 is SGHRS and CDR2 YFSETQ. V lost 2 bases and J lost 1, with 9 bases in between. The CDR3 extends over 14 amino acids.

The CDR3 DNA sequence: TGTGCCAGCAGCTTTATCGGGGATGAGCAGTTCTTC. This sequence encodes CASSFIGDEQFF. The V and J genes are TRBV7-6 and TRBJ2-1; TRBD2 might be the D (5 bases). V was trimmed by 3 bases and J by 8 bases, leaving 8 bases between them. The CDR3 covers 12 residues. Germline V CDR1 and CDR2: SGHVS, FNYEAQ. Looking up the rest from reference TRBV7-6 and TRBJ2-1 gives the full variable domain: GAGVSQSPRYKVTKRGQDVALRCDPISGHVSLYWYRQALGQGPEFLTYFNYEAQQDKSGLPNDRFSAERPEGSISTLTIQRTEQRDSAMYRCASSFIGDEQFFGPGTRLTVL.

V usage is TRBV30 and J usage is TRBJ2-7; unclear D gene. The CDR3 runs to 16 residues. Germline loops: CDR1 GTSNPN, CDR2 SVGIG (reference sequence). V was shortened by 3 bases and J by 0 bases, with 18 bases between the two germline ends. DNA for the CDR3: TGTGCCTGGAGCCCTCCAGGCGACACAAACTCCTACGAGCAGTACTTC. As protein: CAWSPPGDTNSYEQYF.

The J gene is TRBJ1-5, the V gene TRBV7-2; tentatively, D is TRBD1 (5 bases). Deletions cut 1 base from V and 6 bases from J, with 13 bases between. CDR1 is SGHTA, CDR2 FQGNSA, per germline. This CDR3 is 15 amino acids long. CDR3 amino acids: CASSLDEGGGQPQHF. CDR3 bases: TGTGCCAGCAGCTTAGATGAGGGCGGGGGTCAGCCCCAGCATTTT. The full variable domain, rest sourced from reference TRBV7-2 and TRBJ1-5, is GAGVSQSPSNKVTEKGKDVELRCDPISGHTALYWYRQSLGQGLEFLIYFQGNSAPDKSGLPSDRFSAERTGGSVSTLTIQRTQQEDSAVYLCASSLDEGGGQPQHFGDGTRLSIL.

The V gene is TRBV9, the J gene TRBJ2-7, with a possible D match to TRBD1 (6 bases). CDR1 is SGDLS and CDR2 is YYNGEE in the germline V gene. CDR3 size: 14 residues. V was pared by 0 bases and J by 4 bases, with 11 bases between. In DNA form, the CDR3 reads TGTGCCAGCAGCGTAGGGACAGAAACTTACGAGCAGTACTTC. It translates to CASSVGTETYEQYF.

The V gene is TRBV6-5, the J gene TRBJ2-3, with D maybe TRBD2 (5 bases). There are 15 residues in the CDR3. Germline lookup yields CDR1 MNHEY and CDR2 SVGAGI. Between the trimmed V and J ends, which lost 5 bases and 1 base, there was a span of 13 bases. For the CDR3, the DNA is TGTGCCAGCAGTCAAGAGCGGCGTCGCACAGATACGCAGTATTTT. Its protein is CASSQERRRTDTQYF.

The V gene is TRBV7-2, the J gene TRBJ2-2; D is unresolved. CDR3 length equals 13 residues. Deletions cut 2 bases from V and 6 bases from J, with 7 bases between. Germline V gene lookup returns CDR1 SGHTA and CDR2 FQGNSA. CDR3 protein: CASSLYSPGELFF. CDR3 bases: TGTGCCAGCAGCTTATATAGCCCCGGGGAGCTGTTTTTT.

A single count supports this clone. The genes are TRBV5-1 and TRBJ2-5; 13 nucleotides match TRBD2. The ends lost 7 bases at V and 2 bases at J; junction bases unmatched: 5. This CDR3 contains 15 residues. Germline lookup yields CDR1 SGHRS and CDR2 YFSETQ. As DNA, the CDR3 is TGCGCCAGCGGGGGGACTAGCGGGATACAAGAGACCCAGTACTTC. Protein sequence: CASGGTSGIQETQYF.

J is TRBJ2-1 and V is TRBV7-9; 10 bases match TRBD1. The germline V gene encodes CDR1 SEHNR and CDR2 FQNEAQ (reference sequence). The junction had 4 bases not matched to a gene; V was cut back by 5 bases and J by 3 bases. The CDR3 has 15 amino acids. As DNA, the CDR3 is TGTGCCAGCAGCCCTTGGACAGGGGGCTACAATGAGCAGTTCTTC. Residues: CASSPWTGGYNEQFF. Filled out from reference TRBV7-9 and TRBJ2-1, the complete variable domain reads DTGVSQNPRHKITKRGQNVTFRCDPISEHNRLYWYRQTLGQGPEFLTYFQNEAQLEKSRLLSDRFSAERPKGSFSTLEIQRTEQGDSAMYLCASSPWTGGYNEQFFGPGTRLTVL.

The genes are TRBV7-9 and TRBJ1-4; 8 nucleotides align to TRBD1. Germline values: CDR1 SEHNR, CDR2 FQNEAQ (reference sequence). The CDR3 is 19 amino acids. The V gene end was trimmed by 7 bases and the J gene end by 5 bases; junction bases not matched to a gene: 21. CDR3 loop: CASNSPAADRDPSNEKLFF. The CDR3 nucleotides are TGTGCCAGCAACTCCCCAGCCGCGGACAGGGACCCTTCCAATGAAAAACTGTTTTTT.

The V call is TRBV12-5, the J call TRBJ2-3; possibly TRBD2 for D (5 bases). In germline, CDR1 is LGHNT, CDR2 FRNRAP. This CDR3 contains 16 residues. V was pared by 7 bases and J by 8 bases, with 25 bases between. The CDR3 loop reads CASAWHGVTGNGTQYF. As DNA, the CDR3 is TGTGCTAGTGCCTGGCATGGGGTGACGGGAAATGGTACGCAGTATTTT.

Worth noting for this clone: At one end, the junction sequence differs from germline, possibly due to a read error. This chain links TRBV2 with TRBJ2-4, with 11 bases matching TRBD1. This CDR3 is built from 14 residues. The germline V gene encodes CDR1 SNHLY and CDR2 FYNNEI. CDR3 in amino acids: CASSVGQGVNSQYF. The CDR3 bases are TGTGCCAGCAGTGTGGGACAGGGGGTAAACAGTCAGTACTTC.

There are a few counts of this clone. CDR3 sequence reads: CAAGGLYEQYF. Written as DNA, the CDR3 is TGTGCGGCGGGGGGTCTCTACGAGCAGTACTTC. This chain connects TRBV19 to TRBJ2-7; 8 positions agree with TRBD2. The CDR3 sequence is 11 residues long. Germline V gene data show CDR1 as LNHDA and CDR2 as SQIVND (reference sequence).

The V gene is TRBV7-9, the J gene TRBJ1-4; weak D call: TRBD1 (5 bases). The CDR3 sequence is 14 residues long. Germline V gives CDR1 SEHNR, CDR2 FQNEAQ (reference sequence). Trimming took 5 bases from V and 0 from J, leaving 7 bases between them. The CDR3 reads CASSPRATNEKLFF. The CDR3 DNA sequence: TGTGCCAGCAGCCCCAGGGCAACTAATGAAAAACTGTTTTTT.

This clone was seen a few times. The chain is built from TRBV19 and TRBJ1-5; tentative D call: TRBD1 (5 bases). The V gene's germline CDR1 is LNHDA and CDR2 SQIVND (reference sequence). V was trimmed by 3 bases and J by 1 base, leaving 13 bases between them. CDR3 length: 16 residues. CDR3 loop: CASSMGGWRSNQPQHF. The CDR3 DNA is TGTGCCAGTAGTATGGGGGGATGGCGGAGCAATCAGCCCCAGCATTTT. Based on the CDR3 plus reference TRBV19 and TRBJ1-5, the full variable domain is DGGITQSPKYLFRKEGQNVTLSCEQNLNHDAMYWYRQDPGQGLRLIYYSQIVNDFQKGDIAEGYSVSREKKESFPLTVTSAQKNPTAFYLCASSMGGWRSNQPQHFGDGTRLSIL.

CDR3 in amino acids: CASSLRAGLFTEAFF. CDR3 in DNA: TGTGCCAGCAGCTTAAGAGCAGGACTATTCACTGAAGCTTTCTTT. V gene TRBV7-9 combines with J gene TRBJ1-1; no definite D call. The V end was cut by 2 bases, the J end by 4 bases, with 14 bases between. The CDR3 covers 15 residues. Germline lookup yields CDR1 SEHNR and CDR2 FQNEAQ (reference sequence).

As concerns this clone: An end of the junction differs from the germline gene, which may be a read error. This chain uses TRBV9 with TRBJ2-4; 7 bases align to TRBD1. Germline CDR1 is SGDLS and CDR2 is YYNGEE. The CDR3 spans 13 residues. The CDR3 DNA is TGTGCCAGCAGCGCCGGGACAGCTAACAGTCAGTACTTC. It is translated as CASSAGTANSQYF.

This chain connects TRBV7-3 to TRBJ2-3; tentatively, D is TRBD2 (5 bases). V was cut by 5 bases and J by 5 bases, with 8 bases left in between. The CDR3 runs 12 residues. Germline loops: CDR1 SGHTA, CDR2 FQGTGA. The CDR3 loop is CASSPGEDTQYF. DNA for the CDR3: TGTGCCAGCAGCCCCGGGGAAGATACGCAGTATTTT.

The chain has TRBV11-2 and TRBJ2-7, with TRBD2 matching 7 bases. J gave up 4 bases and V 5 bases, and 14 bases lay outside the gene matches. This CDR3 region has 16 residues. Germline V gene lookup returns CDR1 SGHAT and CDR2 FQNNGV. CDR3 sequence (DNA): TGTGCCAGCAGCAACCTGAGGGAGGGGTTAGGGTACGAGCAGTACTTC. Its protein is CASSNLREGLGYEQYF.

The chain links TRBV7-2 to TRBJ2-1; 10 bases line up with TRBD2. CDR1 and CDR2 (germline): SGHTA, FQGNSA. Trimming removed 6 bases from V and 8 bases from J; junction bases left unmatched: 13. This CDR3 is 16 amino acids long. The CDR3 loop reads CASSRASGSGYDEQFF. Here the CDR3 DNA reads TGTGCCAGCAGTCGAGCTAGCGGGAGTGGGTACGATGAGCAGTTCTTC.